The rows below give T cell receptor beta chains drawn from one sample of a study of cytotoxic CD8 clonotypes in ibrutinib-treated CLL. Generated by immunoSEQ multiplex PCR, the TCRdb table keeps only in-frame clones and is missing some. The repertoire consists of around 76,000 clones, with 83% occurring once and the leading ten covering 38%. The sequencing here drew on PBMCs, taken after 24 months of ibrutinib treatment. The receptors were gathered from a human donor with chronic lymphocytic leukemia. Both conserved end residues are part of each CDR3. Fields, in order: J gene, D gene, V gene, clone size, CDR3 DNA, CDR3 protein. A D gene is named only where the DNA matches it firmly. Clone size, where shown, is once, few, many, or a class for clones that have expanded.

TRBJ2-7 TRBD2 TRBV6-6 once TGTGCCAGCAGTTCCACGACTAGCCCGGGGATTTGGGAGCAGTACTTC CASSSTTSPGIWEQYF
TRBJ1-5 TRBD1 TRBV30 NA TGTGCCTGGAGCCCGGTTGGGACAGGGGCCAAGTGGCCCCAGCATTTT CAWSPVGTGAKWPQHF
TRBJ1-3 NA TRBV18 NA TGTGCCAGCTCACCATTGCCGCGAGGGGAGGGCTCTGGAAACACCATATATTTT CASSPLPRGEGSGNTIYF
TRBJ2-2 NA TRBV7-3 NA TGTGCCAGCAGCGAAAACGGTGGTGCCGGGGAGCTGTTTTTT CASSENGGAGELFF
TRBJ2-1 TRBD1 TRBV5-4 NA TGTGCCAGCAGCGTTACAGGGGTGGGATACAATGAGCAGTTCTTC CASSVTGVGYNEQFF
TRBJ2-7 NA TRBV5-3 NA TGTGCCAGAAGCTTGGGGGGAGGCTCCTACGAGCAGTACTTC CARSLGGGSYEQYF
TRBJ2-1 TRBD1 TRBV4-2 NA TGTGCCAGCAGCCAAGATCCAGACAGGGGGGATGAGCAGTTCTTC CASSQDPDRGDEQFF
TRBJ1-2 TRBD1 TRBV6-1 few TGTGCCAGCAGATATGACAGGGGGGATGGCTACACCTTC CASRYDRGDGYTF
TRBJ1-1 NA TRBV5-5 many TGTGCCAGCAGCAGAGACGGAACAAACACTGAAGCTTTCTTT CASSRDGTNTEAFF
TRBJ2-3 TRBD2 TRBV5-1 NA TGCGCCAGCAGCTTGATTAGCGGGAGTATGGCAGATACGCAGTATTTT CASSLISGSMADTQYF
TRBJ1-5 TRBD1 TRBV30 few TGTGCCTGGAGTGAGGACAGGTATGGAAATCAGCCCCAGCATTTT CAWSEDRYGNQPQHF
TRBJ1-5 NA TRBV2 NA TGTGCCAGCAGTCCGTGGGGGATCAATCAGCCCCAGCATTTT CASSPWGINQPQHF
TRBJ2-3 TRBD2 TRBV9 NA TGTGCCAGCAGCTTCAGACTAGCGGGGAGGGGACATACGCAGTATTTT CASSFRLAGRGHTQYF
TRBJ1-5 NA TRBV11-2 NA TGTGCCAGCAGCCGACAGTCCAATCAGCCCCAGCATTTT CASSRQSNQPQHF
TRBJ2-3 NA TRBV18 NA TGTGCCAGCTCACCGCGCAGGAGGCAGGAGGATACGCAGTATTTT CASSPRRRQEDTQYF
TRBJ1-1 NA TRBV30 NA TGTGCCTGGAGTGTAGGTCAGGAGAACACTGAAGCTTTCTTT CAWSVGQENTEAFF
TRBJ1-1 NA TRBV2 once TGTGCCAGCAGTACGAGATCGGAAGCTTTCTTT CASSTRSEAFF
TRBJ1-4 NA TRBV27 NA TGTGCCAGCAGCCCCCGATCCCACGAAAAACTGTTTTTT CASSPRSHEKLFF
TRBJ2-6 NA TRBV9 NA TGTGCCAGCAGCTCCCCGCTCGGGCCTACTAGGCCTGGGGCCAACGTCCTGACTTTC CASSSPLGPTRPGANVLTF
TRBJ2-6 NA TRBV29-1 NA TGCAGCGTTTATGGTTCTGGGGCCAACGTCCTGACTTTC CSVYGSGANVLTF
TRBJ1-4 NA TRBV7-6 NA TGTGCCAGCAGCGCCCGGGGAGGGGTGGCGGGAAAACTGTTTTTT CASSARGGVAGKLFF
TRBJ2-1 NA TRBV7-9 NA TGTGCCAGCAGCTCATTTCGCTCGACAGGTACCTACAATGAGCAGTTCTTC CASSSFRSTGTYNEQFF
TRBJ2-3 TRBD2 TRBV27 NA TGTGCCAGCAGAAGCCCCGGACTAGCGGGCGGACTGGGCACAGATACGCAGTATTTT CASRSPGLAGGLGTDTQYF
TRBJ1-5 NA TRBV28 NA TGTGCCAGCAGTTTGAACGCTCAGCCCCAGCATTTT CASSLNAQPQHF
TRBJ2-5 NA TRBV29-1 few TGCAGCGCAAGGGAGTACCAAGAGACCCAGTACTTC CSAREYQETQYF
TRBJ2-7 NA TRBV9 NA TGTGCCAGCAGCGTCGGGGGGCAGGGGGTGTACGAGCAGTACTTC CASSVGGQGVYEQYF
TRBJ2-1 NA TRBV7-2 NA TGTGCCAGCAGCTTAATGCCTAGTTCGGGCAATGAGCAGTTCTTC CASSLMPSSGNEQFF
TRBJ2-5 NA TRBV9 NA TGTGCCAGCAGCGTAGACCCAGAGGAGACCCAGTACTTC CASSVDPEETQYF
TRBJ1-1 NA TRBV2 NA TGTGCCAGCAGTGAAGTTTCCGTCCGAGGGACTGAAGCTTTCTTT CASSEVSVRGTEAFF
TRBJ2-7 TRBD2 TRBV10-3 NA TGTGCCATCAGGGGAGGGGCTAGCGGCACCTACGAGCAGTACTTC CAIRGGASGTYEQYF
TRBJ2-4 TRBD1 TRBV7-2 NA TGTGCCAGCAGCAAGGCCACGACAGGGTTTTTGACCAAAAACATTCAGTACTTC CASSKATTGFLTKNIQYF
TRBJ1-4 NA TRBV5-6 NA TGTGCCAGCAGCTTGGGGTTCGGGAGAAATGAAAAACTGTTTTTT CASSLGFGRNEKLFF
TRBJ2-5 TRBD2 TRBV6-6 NA TGTGCCAGCAGTTACTCGACGGGAGGGGGGGAGACCCAGTACTTC CASSYSTGGGETQYF
TRBJ1-1 NA TRBV2 NA TGTGCCAGCAAGGAGCGGGGAACGACTGAAGCTTTCTTT CASKERGTTEAFF
TRBJ2-3 NA TRBV19 NA TGTGCCAGTAGTATAAATACGAGACCCACAGATACGCAGTATTTT CASSINTRPTDTQYF
TRBJ1-1 TRBD1 TRBV25-1 NA TGTGCCAGCAGTCGGCCGACAGGGGTTGCTGAAGCTTTCTTT CASSRPTGVAEAFF
TRBJ2-2 NA TRBV7-9 few TGTGCCAGCAGCCTGGGACATTACACCGGGGAGCTGTTTTTT CASSLGHYTGELFF
TRBJ2-1 TRBD2 TRBV6-6 NA TGTGCCAGCAGTTACCCGGGACTAGCGGTCGACAATGAGCAGTTCTTC CASSYPGLAVDNEQFF
TRBJ1-5 TRBD1 TRBV19 medium-sized TGTGCCAGTAGTTGGAAAGTGTCGACAGGGGGTCAGCCCCAGCATTTT CASSWKVSTGGQPQHF
TRBJ2-1 TRBD2 TRBV5-4 NA TGTGCCAGCAGCTTAGTAGCGGGAGAATACAATGAGCAGTTCTTC CASSLVAGEYNEQFF
TRBJ2-1 NA TRBV19 once TGTGCCACCGCGACGGGGCTAGGGGGCTACAATGAGCAGTTCTTC CATATGLGGYNEQFF
TRBJ2-7 TRBD1 TRBV28 NA TGTGCCAGCAGTATATGGACAGGGGGCTACTACGAGCAGTACTTC CASSIWTGGYYEQYF
TRBJ1-1 NA TRBV5-4 few TGTGCCAGCAGCGCGACCCAGAACGCTGAAGCTTTCTTT CASSATQNAEAFF
TRBJ2-7 NA TRBV19 NA TGTGCCAGTAGTATTGGGGGGAGTGTCTACGAGCAGTACTTC CASSIGGSVYEQYF
TRBJ2-1 NA TRBV7-2 few TGTGCCAGCAGCCGTTCGACTGGATACAATGAGCAGTTCTTC CASSRSTGYNEQFF
TRBJ2-2 NA TRBV18 NA TGTGCCAGCTCACCCCAAGGGGCACTCGCTTCGAACACCGGGGAGCTGTTTTTT CASSPQGALASNTGELFF
TRBJ2-7 NA TRBV23-1 NA TGCGCCAGCAGTCAATCTGCTCCGGACTCAGGGGCCTACGAGCAGTACTTC CASSQSAPDSGAYEQYF
TRBJ2-7 TRBD2 TRBV18 NA TGTGCCAGCTCATCCTCTACTCCGGGACTAGCGTTCTTC CASSSSTPGLAFF
TRBJ2-3 NA TRBV28 NA TGTGCCAGCAGTTTTATTGCGGACCTCACAGATACGCAGTATTTT CASSFIADLTDTQYF
TRBJ2-2 NA TRBV6-1 NA TGTGCCAGCAGTGGCATACTTTATTACACCGGGGAGCTGTTTTTT CASSGILYYTGELFF
TRBJ2-7 TRBD2 TRBV25-1 NA TGTGCCAGCAGTACGTTTGCGGGAGGGCCGGGAGAGCAGTACTTC CASSTFAGGPGEQYF
TRBJ2-5 NA TRBV5-1 NA TGCGCCAGCAGTGGGCAGGGGACCTCCTACCAAGAGACCCAGTACTTC CASSGQGTSYQETQYF
TRBJ2-7 NA TRBV7-2 NA TGTGCCAGCAGCTTAGAGGTCCAACAGGGCTACGAGCAGTACTTC CASSLEVQQGYEQYF
TRBJ2-3 TRBD2 TRBV7-6 NA TGTGCCAGCAGCTTAGCGCCAGCAGCGGGAGATACAGATACGCAGTATTTT CASSLAPAAGDTDTQYF